These 5 T cell receptor beta chains came from one sample sequenced in a study of blood T cell repertoires in COVID-19. Profiling relied on immunoSEQ multiplex PCR, and the TCRdb table lists in-frame clones only, not all of them. The table records roughly 65,000 clones, under 95% of them present only once. Sequencing was performed on peripheral blood. These receptors all come from a man in his 70s with active COVID-19.

The chain has TRBV13 and TRBJ2-7, with 10 bases aligning to TRBD1. The CDR3 loop spans 17 amino acids. From germline, CDR1 is PRHDT and CDR2 FYEKMQ (reference sequence). V was pared by 0 bases and J by 3 bases, with 8 bases of the junction left unmatched. The CDR3 protein is CASSLGLGDRGFYEQYF. The CDR3 DNA reads as TGTGCCAGCAGCTTAGGCCTTGGGGACAGGGGTTTCTACGAGCAGTACTTC.

J is TRBJ1-6 and V is TRBV10-3; D not certain. The CDR3 consists of 14 residues. The V end was cut by 3 bases, the J end by 5 bases, with 8 bases between. Germline CDR1 ENHRY, CDR2 SYGVKD. The CDR3 DNA follows: TGTGCCATCAGTGATGCGGGGAATAATTCACCCCTCCACTTT. Encoded protein: CAISDAGNNSPLHF.

This clone appeared once. The chain uses TRBV5-8 and TRBJ2-1; 11 bases are shared with TRBD1. J gave up 9 bases and V 4 bases, and 6 bases lay outside the gene matches. CDR1 and CDR2 (germline): SGHTS, YDEGEE. CDR3 length: 14 amino acids. The CDR3 is CASSLGQGVGEQFF. CDR3 bases: TGTGCCAGCAGCCTGGGACAGGGGGTTGGTGAGCAGTTCTTC.

The V and J genes are TRBV27 and TRBJ1-1; D gene uncertain. From germline, CDR1 is MNHEY and CDR2 SMNVEV (reference sequence). This CDR3 comprises 14 residues. V lost 5 bases, J lost 1 base, and 11 bases lay in between. The CDR3 bases are TGTGCCAGCAGTGGGAGGACGGCGAACACTGAAGCTTTCTTT. Translating it yields CASSGRTANTEAFF.

The gene calls are TRBV11-2 and TRBJ2-1; tentative D call: TRBD1 (5 bases). Trimming shortened V by 5 bases and J by 12 bases, and 14 bases separated the two germline ends. Per germline, CDR1 SGHAT and CDR2 FQNNGV. The CDR3 has 12 residues. CDR3 sequence (DNA): TGTGCCAGCAGCCACCGGCCGCAGGGGCAGTTCTTC. It translates to CASSHRPQGQFF. The full variable domain, with the rest looked up from reference TRBV11-2 and TRBJ2-1, is EAGVAQSPRYKIIEKRQSVAFWCNPISGHATLYWYQQILGQGPKLLIQFQNNGVVDDSQLPKDRFSAERLKGVDSTLKIQPAKLEDSAVYLCASSHRPQGQFFGPGTRLTVL.